This T cell receptor (beta chain) is from a study of CD8+ T cells in alopecia areata. As part of sample collection, lesional scalp punch biopsies and peripheral blood were taken from alopecia areata patients. Note on this clone: Its antigen is as yet unknown.

Study-level findings and limits: The study also sequences resident alphabeta T cells of normal skin in scalp samples. More clonal than normal scalp was lesional scalp, particularly alopecia totalis/universalis. Relative to mice, TCR sharing across patients was less clear, a difference possibly HLA-related.

Reverse transcription of extracted RNA yielded cDNA, which provided the sequencing template. Assay: immunoSEQ multiplex PCR; the TCRdb copy retains only in-frame clones and omits some. The table includes 150,000 or so clones, around 49% detected once. Germline V gene data show CDR1 as MGHRA and CDR2 as YSYEKL. The CDR3 covers 13 residues. V was clipped by 1 base and J by 7 bases, with 10 bases between them. This chain uses TRBV4-1 with TRBJ1-1; D gene ambiguous. The sequence was collected from a human donor with alopecia areata. The specimen comprised CD8+ T cells sorted from blood, sampled at week 0. CDR3 DNA sequence: TGCGCCAGCAGCCAAGCCTCCCACAGTGAAGCTTTCTTT. Its protein product is CASSQASHSEAFF.